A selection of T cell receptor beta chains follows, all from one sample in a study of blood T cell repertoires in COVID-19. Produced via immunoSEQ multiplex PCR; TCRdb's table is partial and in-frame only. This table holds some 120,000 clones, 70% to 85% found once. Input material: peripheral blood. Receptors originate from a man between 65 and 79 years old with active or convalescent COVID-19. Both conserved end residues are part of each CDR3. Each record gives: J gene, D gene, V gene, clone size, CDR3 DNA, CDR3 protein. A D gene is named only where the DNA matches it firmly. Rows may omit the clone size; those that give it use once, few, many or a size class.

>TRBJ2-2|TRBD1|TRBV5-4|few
TGTGCCAGCAACGGAGAACAGGGGAGAAACACCGGGGAGCTGTTTTTT
CASNGEQGRNTGELFF
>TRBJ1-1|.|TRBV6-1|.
TGTGCCAGCAGTGAATGGGCAGGTTCAGGGACTGAAGCTTTCTTT
CASSEWAGSGTEAFF
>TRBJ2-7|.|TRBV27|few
TGTGCCAGCAGGGGGACATCTGAAAGCGAGCAGTACTTC
CASRGTSESEQYF
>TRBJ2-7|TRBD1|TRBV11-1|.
TGTGCCAGCAGCACGCGGACAGGTTCCTACGAGCAGTACTTC
CASSTRTGSYEQYF
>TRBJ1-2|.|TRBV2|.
TGTGCCAGCAACCGGGGTTACAGCACCAACTATGGCTACACCTTC
CASNRGYSTNYGYTF
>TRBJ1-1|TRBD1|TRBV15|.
TGTGCCACCACGGACAGGGAGTCCAACACTGAAGCTTTCTTT
CATTDRESNTEAFF
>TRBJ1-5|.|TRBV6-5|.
TGTGCCAGTAGACAGGTCAACAATCAGCCCCAGCATTTT
CASRQVNNQPQHF
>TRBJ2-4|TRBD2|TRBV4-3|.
TGCGCCAGCAGCCAAGATTGGGGTAGCGGGAGCGGGGTCAAAAACATTCAGTACTTC
CASSQDWGSGSGVKNIQYF
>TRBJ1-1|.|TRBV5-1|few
TGCGCCAGCAGCTTGCAATCAGGGAACACTGAAGCTTTCTTT
CASSLQSGNTEAFF
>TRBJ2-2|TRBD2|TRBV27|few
TGTGCCAGCAGTCTAAAAACTAGCGGGAGGAATACCGGGGAGCTGTTTTTT
CASSLKTSGRNTGELFF
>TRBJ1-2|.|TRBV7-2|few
TGTGCCAGCAGCTTATTTCAGGGGCCCCCTCATGGCTACACCTTC
CASSLFQGPPHGYTF
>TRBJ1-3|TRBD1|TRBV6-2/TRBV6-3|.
TGTGCCAGCAGTAGGGGGCCGAGCTCTGGAAACACCATATATTTT
CASSRGPSSGNTIYF
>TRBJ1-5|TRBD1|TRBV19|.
TGTGCCAGTACAGAGACAGGGTTTTATCAGCCCCAGCATTTT
CASTETGFYQPQHF
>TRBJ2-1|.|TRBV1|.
TGCACCAGCAGTCTTGGACTGGAGAGCTCCTACAATGAGCAGTTCTTC
CTSSLGLESSYNEQFF
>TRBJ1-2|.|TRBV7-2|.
TGTGCCAGCAGCTTGGGGGGGACTTTAGCTAACTATGGCTACACCTTC
CASSLGGTLANYGYTF